Shown below are 16 T cell receptor beta chains from a single sample sequenced in a study of blood T cells in healthy people across ages. Next came a second PCR, run for about 6 to 11 cycles, which used a sample-barcoded 5' primer along with a J-beta primer mix. In TCRdb, the 5' RACE reads were re-called with MiXCR into one record per CDR3 protein. The sample includes hundreds of thousands of distinct CDR3 sequences, roughly three fifths seen only once; the top ten take under 30%. The sequenced material came from blood. The receptors originated from a man aged 40-55 years in good health.

The chain is built from TRBV7-3 and TRBJ2-3; weak D call: TRBD1 (6 bases). The CDR3 loop spans 17 amino acids. Trimming left V 0 bases short and J 4 bases short, with 17 bases between. The germline V gene encodes CDR1 SGHTA and CDR2 FQGTGA. The DNA for the CDR3 is TGTGCCAGCAGCTTAACGCGAACAGGGAGTGGCGCAGATACGCAGTATTTT. Protein sequence: CASSLTRTGSGADTQYF.

The V and J genes are TRBV12-3 or TRBV12-4 and TRBJ2-7, with no clear D. Trimming cost V 5 bases and J 1 base, with 12 bases left between them. CDR3 size: 14 residues. The DNA for the CDR3 is TGTGCCAGCAGTAATAATACCTTGTCCTACGAGCAGTACTTC. Its protein product is CASSNNTLSYEQYF.

There are a few counts of this clonotype. The rearrangement joins TRBV10-3 to TRBJ2-3; tentatively, D is TRBD2 (5 bases). Looked up from germline, CDR1 is ENHRY and CDR2 is SYGVKD. The CDR3 covers 16 residues. The V end was cut by 2 bases, the J end by 6 bases, with 18 bases between. In nucleotides, the CDR3 is TGTGCCATCAGTGAGGGGCGATCCCGGGGTATGGATACGCAGTATTTT. It encodes CAISEGRSRGMDTQYF.

The chain carries TRBV28 and TRBJ2-7, with a tentative D call TRBD1 (5 bases). CDR1 and CDR2 (germline): MDHEN, SYDVKM. This CDR3 has 13 amino acids. V shed 4 bases and J shed 7 bases, with 14 bases lying between them. The CDR3 coding sequence is TGTGCCAGCAGTTCTCCAGGGTTACGAGAGCAGTACTTC. It translates to CASSSPGLREQYF. The full variable domain, with the rest looked up from reference TRBV28 and TRBJ2-7, is DVKVTQSSRYLVKRTGEKVFLECVQDMDHENMFWYRQDPGLGLRLIYFSYDVKMKEKGDIPEGYSVSREKKERFSLILESASTNQTSMYLCASSSPGLREQYFGPGTRLTVT.

The chain combines TRBV6-1 with TRBJ1-2; 7 nucleotides align to TRBD1. CDR3 length equals 12 residues. The trim removed 7 bases at V and 10 bases at J, leaving 9 bases unmatched. Germline V gene sequence: CDR1 MNHNS, CDR2 SASEGT. The CDR3 is CASMSQGRSYTF. CDR3 DNA sequence: TGTGCCAGCATGTCACAGGGGCGTTCCTACACCTTC.

This clonotype occurred many times. The chain employs TRBV7-9 and TRBJ2-6, with 7 bases identical to TRBD1. V gave up 3 bases and J gave up 1 base; unmatched junction bases: 9. This CDR3 region has 18 residues. The germline V gene has CDR1 SEHNR and CDR2 FQNEAQ (reference sequence). For the CDR3, the DNA is TGTGCCAGCAGCTTCGGGACAGCGCGACCTTCTGGGGCCAACGTCCTGACTTTC. Translation gives CASSFGTARPSGANVLTF. Drawing the rest from reference TRBV7-9 and TRBJ2-6, the complete variable domain is DTGVSQNPRHKITKRGQNVTFRCDPISEHNRLYWYRQTLGQGPEFLTYFQNEAQLEKSRLLSDRFSAERPKGSFSTLEIQRTEQGDSAMYLCASSFGTARPSGANVLTFGAGSRLTVL.

V and J are TRBV3-1 and TRBJ1-6, with 7 bases that match TRBD1. This CDR3 is built from 17 residues. Germline V gives CDR1 LGHDT, CDR2 YNNKEL (reference sequence). V shed 7 bases, J shed 6 bases, and the junction held 15 bases outside the gene matches. The CDR3: CASNRQGSVGFNSPLHF. CDR3 nucleotide sequence: TGTGCCAGCAACCGACAGGGTTCAGTCGGATTTAATTCACCCCTCCACTTT.

This clonotype was seen ten or more times. V is TRBV29-1 and J is TRBJ1-1; D uncertain. Germline V gene sequence: CDR1 SQVTM, CDR2 ANQGSEA. This CDR3 has 13 residues. The germline V and J ends were trimmed by 4 bases and 0 bases, with 9 bases remaining between them. The CDR3 DNA reads TGCAGCGTTGTACTACCTCTGAACACTGAAGCTTTCTTT. Amino acids: CSVVLPLNTEAFF.

This clonotype was counted once. The chain links TRBV4-2 to TRBJ1-1, with D maybe TRBD1 (5 bases). CDR3 length: 14 residues. Per the germline V gene, CDR1 is LGHNA and CDR2 is YNFKEQ. Trimming removed 0 bases from V and 5 bases from J, with 10 bases in between. The CDR3 DNA is TGTGCCAGCAGCCAAGAAGGGACCGTAACTGAAGCTTTCTTT. Its protein product is CASSQEGTVTEAFF.

The V gene is TRBV19, the J gene TRBJ2-5, with D tentatively TRBD1 (6 bases). V lost 3 bases, J lost 0 bases, and 14 bases lay in between. CDR1 and CDR2 from the germline V gene are LNHDA and SQIVND (reference sequence). The CDR3 contains 16 residues. In DNA, the CDR3 is TGTGCCAGTAGTATGGGGGCAGGGTACTACCAAGAGACCCAGTACTTC. Amino acid sequence: CASSMGAGYYQETQYF.

The V call is TRBV6-1, the J call TRBJ2-6, with 7 bases that match TRBD1. Trimming removed 10 bases from V and 16 bases from J; junction bases left unmatched: 31. This CDR3 spans 18 amino acids. Germline assignment: CDR1 MNHNS and CDR2 SASEGT. Written as DNA, the CDR3 is TGTGCCACCACCTCCGGGACAGAACTTATAGCTCCGGCCATTGGTCTGACTTTC. This encodes CATTSGTELIAPAIGLTF.

This clonotype showed up just once. The chain couples TRBV20-1 to TRBJ2-1; the match to TRBD2 covers 10 bases. After removal of 0 bases from V and 7 bases from J, the junction contained 6 bases not matched to a gene. Per germline, CDR1 DFQATT and CDR2 SNEGSKA (reference sequence). This CDR3 has 15 amino acids. The CDR3: CSARDLDSGRNEQFF. The CDR3 DNA reads as TGCAGTGCTAGAGATTTGGATAGCGGGAGGAATGAGCAGTTCTTC.

The chain links TRBV28 to TRBJ1-2; 7 nucleotides line up with TRBD1. The germline CDR1 and CDR2 sequences are MDHEN and SYDVKM. This CDR3 region has 15 residues. V gave up 5 bases and J gave up 5 bases; unmatched junction bases: 11. The CDR3 here is CASSPGQAIRYGYTF. CDR3 bases: TGTGCCAGCAGTCCAGGACAGGCGATACGATATGGCTACACCTTC.

This clonotype was recorded only once. J is TRBJ1-5 and V is TRBV28; D is unclear. This CDR3 comprises 12 residues. Germline assignment: CDR1 MDHEN and CDR2 SYDVKM. Trimming removed 4 bases from V and 6 bases from J, with 7 bases in between. For the CDR3, the DNA is TGTGCCAGCAGTTCAGGACTTCAGCCCCAGCATTTT. Its translation is CASSSGLQPQHF.

The rearrangement joins TRBV5-6 to TRBJ2-1, with a possible D match to TRBD2 (5 bases). CDR1 and CDR2 from the germline V gene are SGHDT and YYEEEE. The CDR3 consists of 11 residues. V lost 4 bases and J 12 bases, leaving 11 bases between the germline ends. This CDR3 reads CASSRGCGQFF. The CDR3 DNA reads TGTGCCAGCAGCCGCGGGTGTGGGCAGTTCTTC.

V usage is TRBV28 and J usage is TRBJ2-7; the match to TRBD1 covers 7 bases. Trimming removed 8 bases from V and 4 bases from J; junction bases left unmatched: 5. The CDR3 runs to 12 residues. The germline gives CDR1 MDHEN, CDR2 SYDVKM. The CDR3 DNA follows: TGTGCCAGCGGACAGGCCCATTACGAGCAGTACTTC. The encoded protein is CASGQAHYEQYF.